Following are 20 T cell receptor beta chains from one sample sequenced in a study of long-term antiretroviral therapy in people with HIV. The assay, immunoSEQ v3.0, was run at survey level. Produced via immunoSEQ multiplex PCR; TCRdb's table is partial and in-frame only. The sample carries approximately 18,000 clones, more than 85% recorded once. The specimen comprised unsorted PBMCs, sampled 0.6 years after starting antiretroviral therapy. The receptor set was obtained from a middle-aged woman with HIV.

The CDR3 reads CASSPQAEAFF. The CDR3 nucleotides read TGTGCCAGCTCACCACAGGCTGAAGCTTTCTTT. The V call is TRBV18, the J call TRBJ1-1; D ambiguous. The CDR3 is 11 residues long. V lost 1 base, J lost 6 bases, and 3 bases lay in between. Germline CDR1 KGHSH, CDR2 LQKENI.

This chain uses TRBV18 with TRBJ2-1; 9 bases are a match to TRBD1. CDR1 KGHSH and CDR2 LQKENI come from the germline V gene. This CDR3 has 15 amino acids. Unmatched junction bases numbered 6, after V lost 5 bases and J lost 4 bases. Here the CDR3 DNA reads TGTGCCAGCTCATCGTCCGGGACAGGGTACAATGAGCAGTTCTTC. It codes for CASSSSGTGYNEQFF.

The chain combines TRBV5-1 with TRBJ2-1, with D possibly TRBD2 on 7 matching bases. Per the germline V gene, CDR1 is SGHRS and CDR2 is YFSETQ. V was shortened by 0 bases and J by 3 bases, with 10 bases between the two germline ends. The length of the CDR3 is 15 residues. Here the CDR3 DNA reads TGCGCCAGCAGCTTGGGGGGGGGCCTCTACAATGAGCAGTTCTTC. This translates into CASSLGGGLYNEQFF. Filled out from reference TRBV5-1 and TRBJ2-1, the complete variable domain reads KAGVTQTPRYLIKTRGQQVTLSCSPISGHRSVSWYQQTPGQGLQFLFEYFSETQRNKGNFPGRFSGRQFSNSRSEMNVSTLELGDSALYLCASSLGGGLYNEQFFGPGTRLTVL.

The chain has TRBV19 and TRBJ1-4; no firm D call. V lost 2 bases and J lost 5, with 12 bases in between. CDR3 length: 15 amino acids. Germline assignment: CDR1 LNHDA and CDR2 SQIVND (reference sequence). CDR3 region: CASSISGLKNEKLFF. CDR3 bases: TGTGCCAGTAGTATAAGCGGGTTAAAAAATGAAAAACTGTTTTTT.

The J gene is TRBJ2-5, the V gene TRBV6-6, with a possible D match to TRBD1 (7 bases). The CDR3 loop spans 13 amino acids. Between the trimmed V and J ends, which lost 7 bases and 4 bases, there was a span of 13 bases. CDR1 and CDR2 from the germline V gene are MNHNY and SVGAGI (reference sequence). The CDR3 DNA reads TGTGCCAGCATTCCTCAGGGGGGAGAGACCCAGTACTTC. Its translation: CASIPQGGETQYF.

This sequence joins TRBV7-2 and TRBJ2-7; the match to TRBD2 covers 10 bases. V shed 1 base, J shed 2 bases, and the junction held 5 bases outside the gene matches. Germline lookup yields CDR1 SGHTA and CDR2 FQGNSA. This CDR3 has 16 residues. CDR3 region: CASSLDIAGGAYEQYF. CDR3 DNA sequence: TGTGCCAGCAGCTTAGACATAGCGGGGGGAGCCTACGAGCAGTACTTC.

The chain combines TRBV7-3 with TRBJ2-1; 8 nucleotides align to TRBD2. Germline CDR1 and CDR2: SGHTA and FQGTGA. V lost 4 bases and J lost 6; bases outside the gene matches: 8. The CDR3 has 15 amino acids. The CDR3 sequence is CASSSRGGLFNEQFF. CDR3 DNA: TGTGCCAGCAGCTCCCGGGGGGGTCTCTTCAATGAGCAGTTCTTC.

The chain links TRBV9 to TRBJ1-5; 8 nucleotides match TRBD1. The V gene's germline CDR1 is SGDLS and CDR2 YYNGEE. CDR3 length equals 15 residues. Losses at the gene ends were 2 bases for V and 2 bases for J; bases not matched to a gene: 3. The CDR3 region is CASSVGTGGNQPQHF. The CDR3 DNA is TGTGCCAGCAGCGTTGGGACAGGAGGCAATCAGCCCCAGCATTTT.

This rearrangement joins TRBV6-1 to TRBJ1-3; D is unclear. Germline-derived CDR1 and CDR2 are MNHNS and SASEGT. Trimming left V 3 bases short and J 3 bases short, with 9 bases between. The CDR3 is 14 amino acids. CDR3: CASSDVGNGNTIYF. The DNA of the CDR3 is TGTGCCAGCAGTGATGTAGGGAATGGAAACACCATATATTTT.

The chain links TRBV30 to TRBJ1-6; D is uncertain. This CDR3 has 14 amino acids. Germline CDR1 and CDR2: GTSNPN and SVGIG (reference sequence). Trimming removed 3 bases at V and 0 bases at J, with 6 bases between. DNA of the CDR3: TGTGCCTGGAGGGGTAGCTCCTATAATTCACCCCTCCACTTT. This encodes CAWRGSSYNSPLHF.

The J gene is TRBJ1-1, the V gene TRBV30; D gene ambiguous. The CDR3 runs 13 residues. Germline-derived CDR1 and CDR2 are GTSNPN and SVGIG (reference sequence). Trimming removed 3 bases at V and 1 base at J, with 9 bases between. The CDR3 loop is CAWSRGRNTEAFF. The CDR3 bases are TGTGCCTGGAGCCGCGGGCGGAACACTGAAGCTTTCTTT.

The chain carries TRBV5-1 and TRBJ2-1; tentatively, D is TRBD1 (6 bases). V lost 2 bases to trimming and J lost 8 bases, with 17 bases between them. Germline-derived CDR1 and CDR2 are SGHRS and YFSETQ. The CDR3 length is 15 residues. In nucleotides, the CDR3 is TGCGCCAGCAGCTTAGTACAGGGTAGGTTCGATGAGCAGTTCTTC. This codes for CASSLVQGRFDEQFF.

The chain has TRBV2 and TRBJ1-1; 7 nucleotides align to TRBD1. V trimming: 7 bases; J trimming: 1 base; junction bases outside the gene matches: 3. Germline assignment: CDR1 SNHLY and CDR2 FYNNEI. This CDR3 contains 13 residues. This CDR3 reads CASTGQANTEAFF. CDR3 nucleotide sequence: TGTGCCAGCACCGGACAGGCGAACACTGAAGCTTTCTTT.

The CDR3 reads CASSLGTGVSTDTQYF. Written as DNA, the CDR3 is TGCGCCAGCAGCTTAGGGACAGGGGTGAGCACAGATACGCAGTATTTT. The chain recombines TRBV5-1 with TRBJ2-3; 10 positions match TRBD1. After removal of 2 bases from V and 0 bases from J, the junction contained 3 bases not matched to a gene. The CDR3 consists of 16 residues. Germline values: CDR1 SGHRS, CDR2 YFSETQ.

This clone was seen a single time. This rearrangement joins TRBV14 to TRBJ1-4, with 9 bases lining up with TRBD1. The CDR3 sequence is 14 residues long. J gave up 8 bases and V 4 bases, and 5 bases lay outside the gene matches. Germline CDR1 is SGHDN and CDR2 is FVKESK. The CDR3 region is CASSRTGGVEKLFF. The CDR3 nucleotides are TGTGCCAGCAGCCGAACAGGGGGCGTCGAAAAACTGTTTTTT.

To note about this clone: One junction end does not reproduce the germline sequence, and a read error may be involved. This chain links TRBV5-1 with TRBJ2-5; 16 bases are shared with TRBD2. CDR3 length: 15 amino acids. Germline assignment: CDR1 SGHRS and CDR2 YFSETQ. For the CDR3, the DNA is TGCGCCAGCAGACTACTCGGGACTAGCGGGGGGGCTCTGGACTTC. The encoded protein is CASRLLGTSGGALDF. The full variable domain, its missing parts supplied by reference TRBV5-1 and TRBJ2-5, is KAGVTQTPRYLIKTRGQQVTLSCSPISGHRSVSWYQQTPGQGLQFLFEYFSETQRNKGNFPGRFSGRQFSNSRSEMNVSTLELGDSALYLCASRLLGTSGGALDFGPGTRLLVL.

This chain connects TRBV29-1 to TRBJ1-2; TRBD1 matches 8 bases. The CDR3 length is 15 residues. Germline V gives CDR1 SQVTM, CDR2 ANQGSEA. V lost 1 base and J lost 3; bases outside the gene matches: 7. This CDR3 reads CSVEGRRDRHYGYTF. The CDR3 DNA is TGCAGCGTTGAAGGACGCCGGGACAGGCACTATGGCTACACCTTC.

The rearrangement links TRBV15 to TRBJ2-7; 9 bases match TRBD1. In germline, CDR1 is LNHNV, CDR2 YYDKDF (reference sequence). The CDR3 length is 17 residues. J was trimmed by 4 bases and V by 1 base; bases with no gene match: 11. CDR3 in amino acids: CATSRGPGQGLSYEQYF. As DNA, the CDR3 is TGTGCCACCAGCAGAGGACCGGGACAGGGACTTTCATACGAGCAGTACTTC.

V gene TRBV30 combines with J gene TRBJ1-2; TRBD1 might be the D (5 bases). The CDR3 consists of 14 residues. Germline CDR1 GTSNPN, CDR2 SVGIG (reference sequence). The V gene lost 4 bases and the J gene lost 2 bases, with 14 bases spanning the gap. CDR3 in amino acids: CAWNRDSLNYGYTF. CDR3 coding DNA: TGTGCCTGGAACCGGGACTCACTAAACTATGGCTACACCTTC.

The count of this clone is one. The chain carries TRBV6-6 and TRBJ2-1, with D tentatively TRBD1 (5 bases). Trimming took 8 bases from V and 7 from J, leaving 15 bases between them. Germline V gene data show CDR1 as MNHNY and CDR2 as SVGAGI (reference sequence). The CDR3 consists of 13 residues. CDR3 protein: CASGPGYGNEQFF. The CDR3 region has the DNA TGTGCCAGCGGGCCAGGGTATGGGAATGAGCAGTTCTTC.